Listed here are 21 T cell receptor beta chains from one sample, sequenced in a study of T cells in women clearing cervical HPV infection. TCRdb's copy holds only in-frame clones and misses some; the assay was immunoSEQ multiplex PCR. The table for this sample gives about 20,000 clones. What was sequenced was blood buffy coat. These receptors were taken from a woman between 18 and 69 years old with a cervical HPV16 infection that either progressed to CIN3+ or cleared (not recorded which).

As concerns this clone: The read ends 3 residues early relative to the CDR3; the germline J gene fills the gap. This chain connects TRBV29-1 to TRBJ1-1; a possible D gene is TRBD1 (6 bases). The germline CDR1 and CDR2 sequences are SQVTM and ANQGSEA. Trimming took 5 bases from V and 2 from J, leaving 9 bases between them. This CDR3 comprises 12 residues. Incomplete CDR3 DNA: TGCAGCGTTTCCAGGGGCAACACTGAA. This codes for CSVSRGNTE. The complete CDR3 sequence is CSVSRGNTEAFF. The whole variable domain, remainder taken from reference TRBV29-1 and TRBJ1-1, is SAVISQKPSRDICQRGTSLTIQCQVDSQVTMMFWYRQQPGQSLTLIATANQGSEATYESGFVIDKFPISRPNLTFSTLTVSNMSPEDSSIYLCSVSRGNTEAFFGQGTRLTVV.

A word on this clone: The read ends 3 residues early relative to the CDR3; the germline J gene fills the gap. The chain carries TRBV13 and TRBJ2-5; D perhaps matches TRBD2 (5 bases). The V end lost 2 bases, the J end lost 7 bases, and 14 bases lay between the germline ends. This CDR3 contains 14 residues. Germline V gene data show CDR1 as PRHDT and CDR2 as FYEKMQ (reference sequence). CDR3 DNA, as far as it was read: TGTGCCAGCAGCTTACGGGCCCCCGCGGGGACC. It is translated as CASSLRAPAGT. The complete CDR3 sequence is CASSLRAPAGTQYF.

Regarding this clone: The read terminates 3 residues before the CDR3 end, so the remaining end is supplied by the germline J gene. The V call is TRBV7-9, the J call TRBJ2-7; no reliable D call. Trimming shortened V by 1 base and J by 2 bases, and 9 bases separated the two germline ends. Per the germline V gene, CDR1 is SEHNR and CDR2 is FQNEAQ (reference sequence). This CDR3 comprises 14 residues. The sequenced part of the CDR3 DNA is TGTGCCAGCAGCTTAGAGGGTATTACCTACGAG. Translated, it gives CASSLEGITYE. The CDR3 in full is CASSLEGITYEQYF.

Regarding this clone: The read gets to within 3 residues of the CDR3 end, and the germline J gene fills in the rest. The chain combines TRBV18 with TRBJ1-2; no definite D call. The germline CDR1 and CDR2 sequences are KGHSH and LQKENI. This CDR3 comprises 14 residues. The CDR3 bases that were read are TGTGCCAGCTCACCACGGCAGAACACAGATACC. It yields the protein CASSPRQNTDT. The full CDR3 sequence reads CASSPRQNTDTYTF.

A word on this clone: The CDR3 end falls 3 residues outside the read, so it is completed with the germline J gene. This chain connects TRBV18 to TRBJ1-3; D call uncertain. V lost 1 base and J lost 5, with 18 bases in between. Germline-derived CDR1 and CDR2 are KGHSH and LQKENI. This CDR3 has 17 amino acids. CDR3 in amino acids: CASSPQSNAVPRNTIYF. The CDR3 DNA, read in part, is TGTGCCAGCTCACCACAGAGTAACGCGGTCCCTAGAAACACC.

Its frequency marks this clone as medium-sized (0.01 to 0.1%). The sequence runs out 3 residues before the end of the CDR3; the remainder is reconstructed from the germline J gene. V usage is TRBV18 and J usage is TRBJ2-6; a possible D gene is TRBD2 (6 bases). Germline V lookup: CDR1 KGHSH, CDR2 LQKENI. The CDR3 extends over 18 amino acids. V lost 5 bases to trimming and J lost 0 bases, with 17 bases between them. The sequenced CDR3 bases are TGTGCCAGCTCAAATACAGGAGGGGTACCCTCTGGGGCCAACGTC. Protein: CASSNTGGVPSGANV. The complete CDR3 sequence is CASSNTGGVPSGANVLTF. The full variable domain, rest sourced from reference TRBV18 and TRBJ2-6, is NAGVMQNPRHLVRRRGQEARLRCSPMKGHSHVYWYRQLPEEGLKFMVYLQKENIIDESGMPKERFSAEFPKEGPSILRIQQVVRGDSAAYFCASSNTGGVPSGANVLTFGAGSRLTVL.

Worth noting for this clone: Read coverage stops 3 residues before the CDR3 terminus; the germline J gene supplies the remainder. This chain uses TRBV10-3 with TRBJ1-3; D uncertain. The V end was cut by 6 bases, the J end by 0 bases, with 9 bases between. Germline loops: CDR1 ENHRY, CDR2 SYGVKD. The CDR3 contains 14 residues. The sequenced CDR3 bases are TGTGCCATCAGGGAACAGAGCTCTGGAAACACC. It specifies CAIREQSSGNT. The full CDR3 protein reads CAIREQSSGNTIYF.

Points on this clone: The missing CDR3 end, 3 residues past where the read stops, is filled in from the germline J gene. The chain combines TRBV20-1 with TRBJ1-6; D not certain. CDR3 size: 14 residues. Germline V CDR1 and CDR2: DFQATT, SNEGSKA (reference sequence). Trimming left V 0 bases short and J 9 bases short, with 12 bases between. CDR3 region: CSARDTGMGSPLHF. The part of the CDR3 DNA that was read is TGCAGTGCTAGAGACACGGGGATGGGTTCACCC.

Note on this clone: Read data end 3 residues before the CDR3 end; the end is taken from the germline J gene. The V call is TRBV18, the J call TRBJ2-5; D may be TRBD1 (6 bases). Germline V gene lookup returns CDR1 KGHSH and CDR2 LQKENI. V shed 8 bases and J shed 3 bases, with 13 bases lying between them. The CDR3 totals 13 residues. The CDR3 loop is CASLRGLEETQYF. The sequenced part of the CDR3 DNA is TGTGCCAGCCTCAGGGGCTTGGAAGAGACC.

As for this clone: The CDR3 end lies 3 residues beyond the end of the read and is filled in from the germline J gene. This sequence joins TRBV20-1 and TRBJ1-5, with D tentatively TRBD1 (5 bases). V gave up 3 bases and J gave up 0 bases, with 12 bases separating them. The CDR3 sequence is 15 residues long. In germline, CDR1 is DFQATT, CDR2 SNEGSKA (reference sequence). The DNA read from the CDR3 is TGCAGTGCTAGGAAATTCAGGGATAGCAATCAGCCC. Translation: CSARKFRDSNQP. The CDR3, in full, reads CSARKFRDSNQPQHF.

As regards this clone: The sequence runs out 3 residues before the end of the CDR3; the remainder is reconstructed from the germline J gene. The J gene is TRBJ2-1, the V gene TRBV2; D gene ambiguous. The CDR3 loop spans 13 amino acids. Trimming removed 6 bases from V and 3 bases from J, with 9 bases in between. Germline loops: CDR1 SNHLY, CDR2 FYNNEI. The CDR3 here is CASRGMGYNEQFF. The sequenced CDR3 bases are TGTGCCAGCAGGGGCATGGGCTACAATGAG.

On this clone: The read comes to an end 3 residues before the CDR3 does, leaving the germline J gene to fill in the end. The chain carries TRBV12-3 or TRBV12-4 and TRBJ2-7, with unresolved D. V lost 3 bases and J lost 6, with 12 bases in between. The CDR3 loop spans 13 amino acids. CDR3 sequence: CASSFRQVVEQYF. CDR3 DNA, as far as it was read: TGTGCCAGCAGTTTTCGGCAGGTAGTCGAG.

About this clone: The sequenced fragment ends 3 residues before the CDR3 boundary, so the rest is inferred from the germline J gene. The gene calls are TRBV19 and TRBJ2-3, with D tentatively TRBD1 (6 bases). Germline CDR1 LNHDA, CDR2 SQIVND (reference sequence). The ends were cut back, 2 bases at V and 0 bases at J, with 15 bases in the middle. This CDR3 region has 17 residues. CDR3 sequence: CASSIRGTLISTDTQYF. The covered CDR3 bases are TGTGCCAGTAGTATAAGGGGGACACTTATTAGCACAGATACG.

A word on this clone: Read coverage stops 3 residues before the CDR3 terminus; the germline J gene supplies the remainder. The J gene is TRBJ1-4, the V gene TRBV2, with 9 bases fitting TRBD1. Germline CDR1 is SNHLY and CDR2 is FYNNEI. CDR3 size: 16 residues. V lost 3 bases, J lost 8 bases, and 10 bases stayed unmatched. The CDR3: CASSDNRDREREKLFF. The covered CDR3 bases are TGTGCCAGCAGTGACAACCGGGACAGGGAACGGGAAAAA.

About this clone itself: Read data end 3 residues before the CDR3 end; the end is taken from the germline J gene. J is TRBJ2-3 and V is TRBV2, with TRBD1 identical over 9 bases. The V gene's germline CDR1 is SNHLY and CDR2 FYNNEI. The CDR3 totals 16 residues. Trimming removed 2 bases from V and 2 bases from J; junction bases left unmatched: 5. Here the CDR3 reads CASSETGQGNTDTQYF. Incomplete CDR3 DNA: TGTGCCAGCAGTGAAACGGGACAGGGCAACACAGATACG.

A remark on this clone: The read ends 3 residues shy of where the CDR3 ends; the end is completed using the germline J gene. The identical CDR3 is also encoded by other nucleotide sequences in the sample. This chain links TRBV30 with TRBJ1-3; possibly TRBD1 for D (5 bases). CDR3 length: 13 amino acids. Between the trimmed V and J ends, which lost 6 bases and 0 bases, there was a span of 9 bases. Germline V gene sequence: CDR1 GTSNPN, CDR2 SVGIG (reference sequence). The covered CDR3 bases are TGTGCCTGTGGGGACTCCTCTGGAAACACC. Translation gives CACGDSSGNT. The full-length CDR3 reads as CACGDSSGNTIYF.

About this clone: Read sequence stops 3 residues before the CDR3 end, and the germline J gene provides the missing end. The V call is TRBV28, the J call TRBJ1-2; 10 nucleotides line up with TRBD1. The germline V gene encodes CDR1 MDHEN and CDR2 SYDVKM. With V trimmed by 5 bases and J by 5 bases, 5 bases remained unmatched. The CDR3 totals 14 residues. Incomplete CDR3 DNA: TGTGCCAGCAGTCCGGACAGGGGGGGGTATGGC. Its translation is CASSPDRGGYG. The CDR3 as a whole reads CASSPDRGGYGYTF.

Concerning this clone: Read coverage stops 3 residues before the CDR3 terminus; the germline J gene supplies the remainder. This chain links TRBV20-1 with TRBJ2-5; 9 bases map to TRBD2. This CDR3 contains 12 residues. Per germline, CDR1 DFQATT and CDR2 SNEGSKA (reference sequence). J was trimmed by 5 bases and V by 5 bases; bases with no gene match: 3. CDR3 region: CSAPSGGETQYF. The part of the CDR3 DNA that was read is TGCAGTGCTCCCAGCGGGGGGGAGACC.

Turning to this clone: The sequenced fragment ends 3 residues before the CDR3 boundary, so the rest is inferred from the germline J gene. This chain connects TRBV19 to TRBJ2-7; 7 nucleotides align to TRBD1. Germline values: CDR1 LNHDA, CDR2 SQIVND (reference sequence). This CDR3 has 16 residues. V lost 4 bases to trimming and J lost 0 bases; unmatched junction nucleotides: 9. The CDR3 bases that were read are TGTGCCAGTAGTACTCCGACAGGGAGTTCCTCCTACGAG. Its protein is CASSTPTGSSSYE. The whole CDR3 reads CASSTPTGSSSYEQYF.

Notes on this clone: With the read ending 3 residues before the CDR3 end, the germline J gene is used to fill in that end. V is TRBV19 and J is TRBJ2-7; the match to TRBD1 covers 8 bases. J was trimmed by 6 bases and V by 5 bases; bases with no gene match: 12. The germline CDR1 and CDR2 sequences are LNHDA and SQIVND (reference sequence). The length of the CDR3 is 15 residues. CDR3 bases read: TGTGCCAGTAGTGCCTCCGGGACAGGCAAAGTCGAG. Translated, it gives CASSASGTGKVE. The full CDR3 reads CASSASGTGKVEQYF.

Concerning this clone itself: The DNA ends 3 residues before the CDR3 does, and the rest of the CDR3 is filled in from the germline J gene. The rearrangement links TRBV5-4 to TRBJ2-1, with TRBD2 matching over 8 bases. Germline V gives CDR1 SGHNT, CDR2 YYREEE (reference sequence). The CDR3 length is 15 residues. After removal of 6 bases from V and 4 bases from J, the junction contained 9 bases not matched to a gene. Incomplete CDR3 DNA: TGTGCCAGCACCCCGGGGGGGGCCGCTTACAATGAG. The encoded protein is CASTPGGAAYNE. The whole CDR3 protein is CASTPGGAAYNEQFF.